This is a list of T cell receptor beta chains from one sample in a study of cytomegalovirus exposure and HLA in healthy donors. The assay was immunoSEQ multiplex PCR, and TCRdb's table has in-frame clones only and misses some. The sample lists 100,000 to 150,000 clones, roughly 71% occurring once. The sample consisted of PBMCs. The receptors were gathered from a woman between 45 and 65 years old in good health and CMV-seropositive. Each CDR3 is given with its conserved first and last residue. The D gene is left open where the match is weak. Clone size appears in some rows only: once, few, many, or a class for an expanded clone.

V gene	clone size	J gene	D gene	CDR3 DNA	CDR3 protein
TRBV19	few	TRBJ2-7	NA	TGTGCCAGTAGTATCCGACCTGGGCAGGGGAGCTCCTACGAGCAGTACTTC	CASSIRPGQGSSYEQYF
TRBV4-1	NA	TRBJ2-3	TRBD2	TGCGCCAGCAGCCCTATAGCGGGAAGCACAGATACGCAGTATTTT	CASSPIAGSTDTQYF
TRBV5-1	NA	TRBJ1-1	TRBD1	TGCGCCAGCAGCTTTTACACCCCGGGCTACAGGGGGACTGAAGCTTTCTTT	CASSFYTPGYRGTEAFF
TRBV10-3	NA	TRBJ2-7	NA	TGTGCCATCATGGCAGGAACCCTATACGAGCAGTACTTC	CAIMAGTLYEQYF
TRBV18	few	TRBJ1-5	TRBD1	TGTGCCAGCTCAACTCAGGGGGCGAGACAGCCCCAGCATTTT	CASSTQGARQPQHF
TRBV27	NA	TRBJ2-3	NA	TGTGCCAGCAGTCGCCGGGGGTCCGGCACAGATACGCAGTATTTT	CASSRRGSGTDTQYF
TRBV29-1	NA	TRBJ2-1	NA	TGCAGCGTTGCAGGGGTATCCTACAATGAGCAGTTCTTC	CSVAGVSYNEQFF
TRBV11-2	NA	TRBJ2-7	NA	TGTGCCAGCAGCTACCTCGAGAGCGAGCAGTACTTC	CASSYLESEQYF
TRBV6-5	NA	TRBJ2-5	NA	TGTGCCAGCAGTTACAACACAGGGACCGAGGTGGCCCAGTACTTC	CASSYNTGTEVAQYF
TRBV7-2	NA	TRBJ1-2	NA	TGTGCCAGCAGTTTAGGGACACAATGGGAAGGCTACACCTTC	CASSLGTQWEGYTF
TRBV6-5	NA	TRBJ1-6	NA	TGTGCCAGCAGTTACGCAGCCGGGACACAGAGTTCACCCCTCCACTTT	CASSYAAGTQSSPLHF
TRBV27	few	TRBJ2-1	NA	TGTGCCAGCAGTTTTATGACAGGCGGGCATGAGCAGTTCTTC	CASSFMTGGHEQFF
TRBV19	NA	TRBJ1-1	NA	TGTGCCAGTATCCCGGGGGGCTGGGCTGAAGCTTTCTTT	CASIPGGWAEAFF
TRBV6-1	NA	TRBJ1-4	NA	TGTGCCAGCAGTGCAAAAGCCGGTTGGACTCCTATCGGGGAAAAACTGTTTTTT	CASSAKAGWTPIGEKLFF
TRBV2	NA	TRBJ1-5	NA	TGTGCCAGCAGTGAAAAGGGACTAGCGGGACAGCCCCAGCATTTT	CASSEKGLAGQPQHF
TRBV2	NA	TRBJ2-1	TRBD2	TGTGCCAGCAGTGTTCCTAGCGGGGGAATCGATGAGCAGTTCTTC	CASSVPSGGIDEQFF
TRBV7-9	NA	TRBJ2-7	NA	TGTGCCAGCAGCCGGGCAGGGGGGAGCTACGAGCAGTACTTC	CASSRAGGSYEQYF
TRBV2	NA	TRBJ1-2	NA	TGTGCCAGCAGTGACAGCTCTAGGGGTGGCTACACCTTC	CASSDSSRGGYTF
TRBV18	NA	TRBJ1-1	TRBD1	TGTGCCAGCTCACCGACAGGGTCGAAATGGGACACTGAAGCTTTCTTT	CASSPTGSKWDTEAFF
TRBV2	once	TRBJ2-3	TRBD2	TGTGCCAGCAGTGAAGCGCTTCGGGTGGGGACTAGGGACACAGATACGCAGTATTTT	CASSEALRVGTRDTDTQYF
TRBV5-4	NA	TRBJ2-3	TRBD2	TGTGCCAGCAGCTTGGCCGGAGCTAGCGGGGGTACAGATACGCAGTATTTT	CASSLAGASGGTDTQYF
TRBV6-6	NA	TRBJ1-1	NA	TGTGCCAGCTGCAATCTTTGGGCCCACACTGAAGCTTTCTTT	CASCNLWAHTEAFF
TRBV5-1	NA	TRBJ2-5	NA	TGCGCCAGCAGCTCCGGGACTTTCAAAGAGACCCAGTACTTC	CASSSGTFKETQYF
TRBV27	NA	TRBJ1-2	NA	TGTGCCAGCAGTTTACATATAGGGCAGGGCTATGGCTACACCTTC	CASSLHIGQGYGYTF
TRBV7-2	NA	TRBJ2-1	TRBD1	TGTGCCAGCAGCTTAGGACAGGGGAGGGAGCAGTTCTTC	CASSLGQGREQFF
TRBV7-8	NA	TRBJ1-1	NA	TGTGCCAGCAGCTTACAGGAGAACACTGAAGCTTTCTTT	CASSLQENTEAFF
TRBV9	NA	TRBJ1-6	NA	TGTGCCAGCAGCGTGGGGGGAACCACGGATTCACCCCTCCACTTT	CASSVGGTTDSPLHF
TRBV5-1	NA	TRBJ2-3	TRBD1	TGCGCCAGCAGCTTTTGGTGGGACAGGGGGACAGATACGCAGTATTTT	CASSFWWDRGTDTQYF
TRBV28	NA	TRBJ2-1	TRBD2	TGTGCCAGCAGTACCTTAGCGGGGGGTACCTACAATGAGCAGTTCTTC	CASSTLAGGTYNEQFF
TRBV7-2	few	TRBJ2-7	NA	TGTGCCAGCAGCTTAGCGTTGGGAGCCTACGAGCAGTACTTC	CASSLALGAYEQYF
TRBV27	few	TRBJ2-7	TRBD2	TGTGCCAGCAGAGGGACTAGCGGGGGGATCTACGAGCAGTACTTC	CASRGTSGGIYEQYF
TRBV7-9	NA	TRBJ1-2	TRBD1	TGTTCCAGCAGCCCGGGACAGGGAAACTATGGCTACACCTTC	CSSSPGQGNYGYTF
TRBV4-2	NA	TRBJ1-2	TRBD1	TGTGCCAGCAGCCACCGTCCGGGACAGGGGGACTATGGCTACACCTTC	CASSHRPGQGDYGYTF
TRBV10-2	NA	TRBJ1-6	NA	TGCGCCAGCAAGAAGAGGGCCTCTAATTCACCCCTCCACTTT	CASKKRASNSPLHF
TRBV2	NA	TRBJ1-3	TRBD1	TGTGCCAGCAGCTCATGGGACAGGCAAGGAAACACCATATATTTT	CASSSWDRQGNTIYF
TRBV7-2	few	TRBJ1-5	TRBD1	TGTGCCAGCAGCTTACAACAGGGGCCCAATCAGCCCCAGCATTTT	CASSLQQGPNQPQHF
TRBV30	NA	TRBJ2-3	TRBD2	TGTGCCTGGAGTGCTAGCGGGGGGCCCGGGGATACGCAGTATTTT	CAWSASGGPGDTQYF
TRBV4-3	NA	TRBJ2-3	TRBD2	TGCGCCAGCAGCCTAGCGGGGTCAGATACGCAGTATTTT	CASSLAGSDTQYF
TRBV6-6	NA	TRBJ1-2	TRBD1	TGTGCCAGCAGGGAACAGGGGTCCTATGGCTACACCTTC	CASREQGSYGYTF
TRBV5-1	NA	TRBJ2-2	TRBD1	TGCGCCAGCAGCTTAGGCCCCGGGACAGGGGACACCGGGGAGCTGTTTTTT	CASSLGPGTGDTGELFF
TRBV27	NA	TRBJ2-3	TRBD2	TGTGCCAGCAGTTTACTGACTAGCGGGGGACTCACAGATACGCAGTATTTT	CASSLLTSGGLTDTQYF
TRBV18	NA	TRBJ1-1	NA	TGTGCCACGGCAGGGGTCCTAAACACTGAAGCTTTCTTT	CATAGVLNTEAFF
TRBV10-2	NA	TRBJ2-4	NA	TGCGCCAGCAGCGGTTGGACCGTCGACAGCCGAGGGGGCATTCAGTACTTC	CASSGWTVDSRGGIQYF
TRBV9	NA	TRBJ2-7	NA	TGTGCCAGCGGAGATTACGAGCAGTACTTC	CASGDYEQYF
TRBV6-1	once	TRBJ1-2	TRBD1	TGTGCCACCGAGACAGGGACAGCTAACTATGGCTACACCTTC	CATETGTANYGYTF
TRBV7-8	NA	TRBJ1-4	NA	TGTGCCAGCAGCTTAGTGGCGGGGGAAAAACTGTTTTTT	CASSLVAGEKLFF
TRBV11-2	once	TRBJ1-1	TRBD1	TGTGCCAGCAGCTTCGACAGGGCCACTGAAGCTTTCTTT	CASSFDRATEAFF
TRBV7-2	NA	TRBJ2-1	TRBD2	TGTGCCAGCAGCTTCACTAGCGGTTACAATGAGCAGTTCTTC	CASSFTSGYNEQFF
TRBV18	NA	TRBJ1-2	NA	TGTGCCAGCTCACCACCGGCAGGGAAGCTCTATGGCTACACCTTC	CASSPPAGKLYGYTF
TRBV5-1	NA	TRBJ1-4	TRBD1	TGCGCCAGCAGCCTTGGGACAGAGGGTGAAAAACTGTTTTTT	CASSLGTEGEKLFF
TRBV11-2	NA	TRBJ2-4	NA	TGTGCCAGCAGACAGTTGGCCAAAAACATTCAGTACTTC	CASRQLAKNIQYF
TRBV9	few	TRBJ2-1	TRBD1	TGTGCCAGCAGCGGGGGGACAGACAATGAGCAGTTCTTC	CASSGGTDNEQFF
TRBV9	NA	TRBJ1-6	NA	TGTGCCAGCAGCGTACGTCCTAATTCACCCCTCCACTTT	CASSVRPNSPLHF
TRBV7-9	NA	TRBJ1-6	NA	TGTGCCAGCAGGTCCGAAGCGGCAGGGAGGGATTCACCCCTCCACTTT	CASRSEAAGRDSPLHF
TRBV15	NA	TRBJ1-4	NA	TGTGCCACCAGCAGAGATCCTGCGGGGGGGGGCGAAAAACTGTTTTTT	CATSRDPAGGGEKLFF
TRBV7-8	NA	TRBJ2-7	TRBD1	TGTGCCAGCAACCAATGGGGGGGGACAGGGCTCTCCTACGAGCAGTACTTC	CASNQWGGTGLSYEQYF
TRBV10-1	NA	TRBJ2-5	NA	TGCGCCAGCAGTGTTCGGGGTACGGAGACCCAGTACTTC	CASSVRGTETQYF
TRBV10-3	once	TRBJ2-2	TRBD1	TGTGCCATCAGGCCGGGACAGGGGGCATACGGGGAGCTGTTTTTT	CAIRPGQGAYGELFF
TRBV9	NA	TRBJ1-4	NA	TGTGCCAGCAGCGTAGGGGCAGATAAAAATGAAAAACTGTTTTTT	CASSVGADKNEKLFF